This TCR beta chain originates from a study of blood T cell repertoires in COVID-19. Enrolment of Seattle patients took place during active infection, and they were followed longitudinally. Between the trimmed V and J ends, which lost 3 bases and 4 bases, there was a span of 14 bases. Germline V lookup: CDR1 SGHRS, CDR2 YFSETQ. The CDR3 totals 14 residues. Repertoires were generated with immunoSEQ multiplex PCR, while TCRdb's copy carries only in-frame clones and drops some. The sample has some 330,000 clones, approximately 89% seen once. Sequences were obtained from peripheral blood. The chain uses TRBV5-1 and TRBJ2-7; maybe TRBD1 (6 bases). This TCR derives from a woman aged 30 to 39 with COVID-19, enrolled during active disease. The CDR3 loop is CASSWDTGPYEQYF. For the CDR3, the DNA is TGCGCCAGCAGCTGGGACACGGGGCCATACGAGCAGTACTTC.